This T cell receptor beta chain was identified during a study of blood T cell repertoires in COVID-19. Study overall: Acute-phase and convalescent COVID-19 samples originated in the United States, Italy and Spain. PBMCs, B-cell-depleted T cells, or T cells provided the cDNA or gDNA that made up the material.

Germline V CDR1 and CDR2: SNHLY, FYNNEI. CDR3 size: 14 residues. Trimming pared 6 bases from V and 1 base from J, leaving 13 bases between. Sequencing was performed with immunoSEQ multiplex PCR; in TCRdb, only in-frame clones are kept and a portion is missing. The sample comprises 300,000 to 350,000 clones, around four fifths of which are singletons, and roughly 3% rests with the top ten. This receptor was taken from a young man with active or convalescent COVID-19. The sequenced material came from peripheral blood. The chain employs TRBV2 and TRBJ2-7; tentatively, D is TRBD1 (6 bases). The CDR3 DNA is TGTGCCAGCAGGATCCCCGGGACATCCTACGAGCAGTACTTC. Translation gives CASRIPGTSYEQYF. The variable domain in full, with the rest retrieved from reference TRBV2 and TRBJ2-7, is EPEVTQTPSHQVTQMGQEVILRCVPISNHLYFYWYRQILGQKVEFLVSFYNNEISEKSEIFDDQFSVERPDGSNFTLKIRSTKLEDSAMYFCASRIPGTSYEQYFGPGTRLTVT.